These 28 T cell receptor beta chains came from one sample sequenced in a study of human T cells and chemical hapten exposure. TCRdb fed the RACE reads into MiXCR, producing one record per CDR3 protein. The sample shows approximately 350,000 distinct CDR3 sequences, around 7% of them seen only once. The time point was: patch test 1, 2 weeks after DPC sensitization. Treatment here: therapeutic diphenylcyclopropenone sensitization with weekly scalp DPC. Specimen: whole blood, collected in connection with sensitization to the hapten diphenylcyclopropenone (DPC). The receptors shown here come from a woman aged 18-29 years with alopecia areata. Some clones in this sample may be carry-over from other donors' samples.

This clonotype occurred many times. The chain has TRBV2 and TRBJ2-7, with D possibly matching TRBD2 (6 bases). The germline CDR1 and CDR2 sequences are SNHLY and FYNNEI. V dropped 6 bases and J dropped 2 bases, with 14 bases sitting between them. This CDR3 spans 14 amino acids. CDR3 sequence reads: CASRAAGEAYEQYF. CDR3 nucleotides: TGTGCCAGCAGGGCAGCGGGCGAAGCCTACGAGCAGTACTTC.

The chain has TRBV12-3 or TRBV12-4 and TRBJ2-7; D is perhaps TRBD1 (5 bases). V was cut by 8 bases and J by 0 bases, with 8 bases left in between. This CDR3 has 12 residues. CDR3 in amino acids: CASCRASYEQYF. Here the CDR3 DNA reads TGTGCCAGCTGCAGGGCCTCCTACGAGCAGTACTTC.

This clonotype appeared many times. This chain uses TRBV4-3 with TRBJ1-5; D is ambiguous. V gave up 1 base and J gave up 0 bases, with 7 bases separating them. Germline values: CDR1 LGHNA, CDR2 YSLEER. This CDR3 contains 15 residues. The CDR3 loop is CASSQGRDSNQPQHF. The CDR3 nucleotides read TGCGCCAGCAGCCAAGGGAGAGATAGCAATCAGCCCCAGCATTTT.

This chain connects TRBV10-3 to TRBJ1-5; D perhaps matches TRBD1 (5 bases). Trimming removed 0 bases at V and 2 bases at J, with 8 bases between. The CDR3 is made up of 15 amino acids. Germline V CDR1 and CDR2: ENHRY, SYGVKD. The CDR3 DNA is TGTGCCATCAGTGAGTCGTCGGGGGGCAATCAGCCCCAGCATTTT. Translation: CAISESSGGNQPQHF.

The chain employs TRBV4-3 and TRBJ1-5, with D hard to call. CDR3 length: 13 residues. Germline V gene data show CDR1 as LGHNA and CDR2 as YSLEER. The V gene lost 2 bases and the J gene lost 4 bases, with 6 bases spanning the gap. CDR3 nucleotide sequence: TGCGCCAGCAGCCAATGGCGGAATCAGCCCCAGCATTTT. It codes for CASSQWRNQPQHF.

This clonotype was picked up a small number of times. The chain uses TRBV18 and TRBJ1-1, with D uncertain. Trimming took off 6 bases at V and 6 bases at J, with 8 bases between the two ends. CDR3 length: 11 residues. The germline V gene encodes CDR1 KGHSH and CDR2 LQKENI. CDR3 sequence: CASSVGAEAFF. The CDR3 region has the DNA TGTGCCAGCTCCGTGGGAGCTGAAGCTTTCTTT. The full variable domain, its missing parts supplied by reference TRBV18 and TRBJ1-1, is NAGVMQNPRHLVRRRGQEARLRCSPMKGHSHVYWYRQLPEEGLKFMVYLQKENIIDESGMPKERFSAEFPKEGPSILRIQQVVRGDSAAYFCASSVGAEAFFGQGTRLTVV.

V gene TRBV2 combines with J gene TRBJ1-6; 8 bases align to TRBD1. The CDR3 sequence is 16 residues long. The J segment lost 6 bases and the V segment lost 5 bases, leaving 9 bases of the junction unmatched. CDR1 SNHLY and CDR2 FYNNEI come from the germline V gene. Here the CDR3 DNA reads TGTGCCAGCAGTCGGACAGGGACGGTGGGTAATTCACCCCTCCACTTT. This translates into CASSRTGTVGNSPLHF.

This clonotype has at least ten counts. This rearrangement joins TRBV29-1 to TRBJ1-1, with D unclear. Germline CDR1 reads SQVTM; CDR2 reads ANQGSEA. V dropped 5 bases and J dropped 11 bases, with 9 bases sitting between them. There are 9 residues in the CDR3. The CDR3 is CSVPVPAFF. As DNA, the CDR3 is TGCAGCGTTCCGGTTCCGGCTTTCTTT.

The DNA for the CDR3 is TGTGCCAGCAGCTTCTGGGGTATCTACAATGAGCAGTTCTTC. This translates into CASSFWGIYNEQFF. The V call is TRBV7-2, the J call TRBJ2-1; D is unclear. The CDR3 is made up of 14 amino acids. Per germline, CDR1 SGHTA and CDR2 FQGNSA. Trimming left V 3 bases short and J 3 bases short, with 9 bases between.

At least ten counts were recorded for this clonotype. The chain recombines TRBV6-6 with TRBJ1-1, with 8 bases that match TRBD1. V shed 5 bases, J shed 4 bases, and the junction held 0 bases outside the gene matches. The CDR3 runs 12 residues. The germline V gene encodes CDR1 MNHNY and CDR2 SVGAGI (reference sequence). CDR3 amino acids: CASSGQGTEAFF. In DNA, the CDR3 is TGTGCCAGCAGTGGACAGGGCACTGAAGCTTTCTTT.

In its sample, this clonotype was seen a few times. This chain joins TRBV29-1 and TRBJ1-2, with D possibly TRBD1 on 5 matching bases. The germline V gene has CDR1 SQVTM and CDR2 ANQGSEA. The CDR3 is made up of 13 amino acids. The V gene lost 4 bases and the J gene lost 3 bases, with 12 bases spanning the gap. The CDR3 reads CSVGEGLDYGYTF. CDR3 in DNA: TGCAGCGTTGGAGAGGGGTTGGACTATGGCTACACCTTC.

This clonotype was counted only a few times. V usage is TRBV24-1 and J usage is TRBJ2-3, with D perhaps matching TRBD1 (6 bases). The germline V and J ends were trimmed by 5 bases and 2 bases, with 10 bases remaining between them. The CDR3 has 14 residues. Germline CDR1 is KGHDR and CDR2 is SFDVKD. The CDR3 region has the DNA TGTGCCACCAGTGGAGGACAGTCCACAGATACGCAGTATTTT. Protein sequence: CATSGGQSTDTQYF.

The V and J genes are TRBV9 and TRBJ1-1; 10 bases line up with TRBD1. Germline values: CDR1 SGDLS, CDR2 YYNGEE. This CDR3 is 16 amino acids long. V trimming: 0 bases; J trimming: 4 bases; junction bases outside the gene matches: 6. The CDR3 loop reads CASSVGLDRGGTEAFF. The CDR3 nucleotides read TGTGCCAGCAGCGTAGGTCTGGACAGGGGGGGCACTGAAGCTTTCTTT.

This chain links TRBV6-6 with TRBJ1-3, with D maybe TRBD1 (6 bases). Germline V gives CDR1 MNHNY, CDR2 SVGAGI (reference sequence). This CDR3 spans 15 amino acids. V was pared by 6 bases and J by 4 bases, with 16 bases between. CDR3 sequence reads: CASSPVGGLGNTIYF. The CDR3 DNA sequence: TGTGCCAGCAGCCCGGTAGGGGGGCTGGGAAACACCATATATTTT.

This clonotype was seen repeatedly, ten times or more. The rearrangement uses TRBV7-2 and TRBJ2-5; D ambiguous. CDR3 length: 11 amino acids. In germline, CDR1 is SGHTA, CDR2 FQGNSA. Trimming pared 1 base from V and 10 bases from J, leaving 7 bases between. The CDR3 bases are TGTGCCAGCAGCTTAGTAGGATACCAGTACTTC. It yields the protein CASSLVGYQYF.

The chain couples TRBV7-8 to TRBJ2-3; 9 bases align to TRBD2. V gave up 5 bases and J gave up 0 bases; unmatched junction bases: 3. There are 15 residues in the CDR3. The germline gives CDR1 SGHVS, CDR2 FQNEAQ. The CDR3 nucleotides read TGTGCCAGCAGCCGTCTAGCGGGGAGCACAGATACGCAGTATTTT. Translated: CASSRLAGSTDTQYF.

This clonotype was seen a single time. V usage is TRBV7-2 and J usage is TRBJ1-1, with D perhaps matching TRBD1 (6 bases). This CDR3 region has 14 residues. With 7 bases removed from V and 3 bases from J, the gap between germline ends came to 15 bases. Per the germline V gene, CDR1 is SGHTA and CDR2 is FQGNSA. The CDR3 region has the DNA TGTGCCAGCAACCGGAGACAGGTCGACACTGAAGCTTTCTTT. It is translated as CASNRRQVDTEAFF.

This clonotype was seen a handful of times. The V and J genes are TRBV2 and TRBJ2-1, with 16 bases that match TRBD2. This CDR3 region has 19 residues. CDR1 is SNHLY, CDR2 FYNNEI, per germline. V was clipped by 6 bases and J by 1 base; unmatched bases: 9. The CDR3 DNA reads as TGTGCCAGCAGACCCGGGACTAGCGGGGGGGCCAGGTCCTACAATGAGCAGTTCTTC. This codes for CASRPGTSGGARSYNEQFF.

The genes are TRBV5-1 and TRBJ2-1; D might be TRBD1 (5 bases). Germline V gene sequence: CDR1 SGHRS, CDR2 YFSETQ. The CDR3 contains 14 residues. Deletions cut 5 bases from V and 0 bases from J, with 9 bases between. CDR3 sequence (DNA): TGCGCCAGCAGAAGACAGAGCTCCTACAATGAGCAGTTCTTC. Protein sequence: CASRRQSSYNEQFF. Filled out from reference TRBV5-1 and TRBJ2-1, the complete variable domain reads KAGVTQTPRYLIKTRGQQVTLSCSPISGHRSVSWYQQTPGQGLQFLFEYFSETQRNKGNFPGRFSGRQFSNSRSEMNVSTLELGDSALYLCASRRQSSYNEQFFGPGTRLTVL.

This clonotype was detected ten times or more. The chain uses TRBV4-2 and TRBJ2-7, with TRBD1 as a possible D gene (5 bases). Germline CDR1 reads LGHNA; CDR2 reads YNFKEQ. The CDR3 loop spans 15 amino acids. Trimming cost V 3 bases and J 5 bases, with 17 bases left between them. In DNA, the CDR3 is TGTGCCAGCAGCCAGGATTCGACAGATTTGGACGAGCAGTACTTC. This codes for CASSQDSTDLDEQYF.

This sequence joins TRBV2 and TRBJ2-5; TRBD2 matches at 15 bases. The CDR3 sequence is 15 residues long. Germline lookup yields CDR1 SNHLY and CDR2 FYNNEI. V was pared by 8 bases and J by 4 bases, with 5 bases of the junction left unmatched. CDR3 residues: CASRGTSGGPETQYF. The CDR3 DNA is TGTGCCAGCCGAGGGACTAGCGGGGGGCCAGAGACCCAGTACTTC.

The chain links TRBV12-3 or TRBV12-4 to TRBJ2-1; D ambiguous. There are 14 residues in the CDR3. V lost 3 bases and J 3 bases, leaving 9 bases between the germline ends. DNA of the CDR3: TGTGCCAGCAGTTTCATGGGGAACTACAATGAGCAGTTCTTC. Its translation is CASSFMGNYNEQFF.

This clonotype was observed at least ten times. V usage is TRBV5-4 and J usage is TRBJ2-2; D not resolved. Germline CDR1 SGHNT, CDR2 YYREEE (reference sequence). The CDR3 is 15 residues long. Trimming removed 2 bases at V and 9 bases at J, with 17 bases between. The CDR3 reads CASSFSSTPGRELFF. The CDR3, as DNA: TGTGCCAGCAGCTTTTCCAGCACTCCTGGGCGGGAGCTGTTTTTT.

This clonotype was observed at least ten times. CDR3 in amino acids: CASSQEGPYNSPLHF. DNA for the CDR3: TGCGCCAGCAGCCAAGAGGGACCCTATAATTCACCCCTCCACTTT. V and J are TRBV4-1 and TRBJ1-6, with D maybe TRBD1 (5 bases). V gave up 0 bases and J gave up 2 bases, with 5 bases separating them. Germline values: CDR1 MGHRA, CDR2 YSYEKL. This CDR3 is built from 15 residues.

The sample holds many counts of this clonotype. The rearrangement joins TRBV2 to TRBJ2-5; D gene uncertain. This CDR3 region has 13 residues. Germline V lookup: CDR1 SNHLY, CDR2 FYNNEI. Trimming took 5 bases from V and 1 from J, leaving 8 bases between them. For the CDR3, the DNA is TGTGCCAGCAGTTACCAGCCCCAAGAGACCCAGTACTTC. Amino acid sequence: CASSYQPQETQYF.

The chain has TRBV6-5 and TRBJ1-5, with D hard to call. V was cut by 6 bases and J by 3 bases, with 9 bases left in between. The CDR3 loop spans 13 amino acids. Looked up from germline, CDR1 is MNHEY and CDR2 is SVGAGI. This CDR3 reads CASSRRYNQPQHF. The CDR3 DNA sequence: TGTGCCAGCAGCAGACGGTACAATCAGCCCCAGCATTTT.

At least ten counts were recorded for this clonotype. The rearrangement joins TRBV7-8 to TRBJ1-4; D ambiguous. This CDR3 is built from 14 residues. Germline CDR1 is SGHVS and CDR2 is FQNEAQ. V was clipped by 7 bases and J by 8 bases, with 17 bases between them. The CDR3 DNA reads TGTGCCAGCACCATGGGAGGAGTCTTCGAAAAACTGTTTTTT. It specifies CASTMGGVFEKLFF.

This clonotype was recorded a few times. J is TRBJ1-6 and V is TRBV4-3; D unclear. CDR1 LGHNA and CDR2 YSLEER come from the germline V gene. The V gene lost 4 bases and the J gene lost 1 base, with 5 bases spanning the gap. This CDR3 spans 14 amino acids. The CDR3 DNA follows: TGCGCCAGCAGCCCCAGGTCCTATAATTCACCCCTCCACTTT. It is translated as CASSPRSYNSPLHF.